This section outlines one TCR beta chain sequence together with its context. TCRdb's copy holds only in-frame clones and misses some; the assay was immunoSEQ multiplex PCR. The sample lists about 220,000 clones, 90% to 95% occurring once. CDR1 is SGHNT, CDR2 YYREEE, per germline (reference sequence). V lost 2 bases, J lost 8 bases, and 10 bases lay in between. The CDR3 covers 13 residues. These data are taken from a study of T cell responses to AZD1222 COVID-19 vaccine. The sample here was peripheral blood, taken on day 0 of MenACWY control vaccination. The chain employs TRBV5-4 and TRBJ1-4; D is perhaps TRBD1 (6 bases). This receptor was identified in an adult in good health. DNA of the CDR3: TGTGCCAGCAGCTTACAGGGAGGAGAAAAACTGTTTTTT. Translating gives CASSLQGGEKLFF.